The 11 T cell receptor beta chains reported below all come from one sample, sequenced in a study of blood T cell repertoires in COVID-19. TCRdb's table, derived via immunoSEQ multiplex PCR, lists solely in-frame clones and lacks some. This sample has under 200,000 clones, with approximately 89% found just once. Sequenced input: PBMCs or T cells enriched from blood (not recorded which). These TCRs come from a woman aged 18-30 years who had recovered from COVID-19.

This clone was found once. This chain links TRBV4-1 with TRBJ2-2; D gene unclear. The CDR3 is 15 amino acids. V dropped 2 bases and J dropped 4 bases, with 11 bases sitting between them. Germline CDR1 reads MGHRA; CDR2 reads YSYEKL. CDR3 loop: CASSQPAQVTGELFF. As DNA, the CDR3 is TGCGCCAGCAGCCAACCGGCCCAGGTCACCGGGGAGCTGTTTTTT.

The rearrangement uses TRBV7-9 and TRBJ1-1, with unresolved D. This CDR3 has 15 amino acids. In germline, CDR1 is SEHNR, CDR2 FQNEAQ (reference sequence). Trimming cost V 4 bases and J 3 bases, with 15 bases left between them. DNA for the CDR3: TGTGCCAGCAGCTCCTCGTGGGCGGGAGACACTGAAGCTTTCTTT. It codes for CASSSSWAGDTEAFF.

The V and J genes are TRBV4-3 and TRBJ2-7, with 10 bases that match TRBD2. This CDR3 spans 15 amino acids. With 4 bases clipped from V and 2 bases from J, the junction kept 5 bases outside the gene matches. From germline, CDR1 is LGHNA and CDR2 YSLEER. The CDR3 region has the DNA TGCGCCAGCAGCCTAAGGACTAGCGGAACCTACGAGCAGTACTTC. Its translation is CASSLRTSGTYEQYF.

V and J are TRBV18 and TRBJ1-5; D is unclear. Germline CDR1 and CDR2: KGHSH and LQKENI. The CDR3 is 14 amino acids. Trimming cost V 5 bases and J 0 bases, with 8 bases left between them. The CDR3 DNA reads as TGTGCCAGCTCAATCACAGATAGCAATCAGCCCCAGCATTTT. Its protein product is CASSITDSNQPQHF. The variable domain in full, with the rest retrieved from reference TRBV18 and TRBJ1-5, is NAGVMQNPRHLVRRRGQEARLRCSPMKGHSHVYWYRQLPEEGLKFMVYLQKENIIDESGMPKERFSAEFPKEGPSILRIQQVVRGDSAAYFCASSITDSNQPQHFGDGTRLSIL.

This chain links TRBV4-1 with TRBJ2-7; weak D call: TRBD1 (6 bases). CDR3 length: 15 residues. Per the germline V gene, CDR1 is MGHRA and CDR2 is YSYEKL. V lost 5 bases, J lost 2 bases, and 16 bases lay in between. The CDR3 here is CASSNSEGDPYEQYF. Here the CDR3 DNA reads TGCGCCAGCAGCAATAGTGAGGGGGATCCCTACGAGCAGTACTTC.

This chain connects TRBV25-1 to TRBJ2-2; tentatively, D is TRBD1 (7 bases). This CDR3 has 16 amino acids. The V gene lost 4 bases and the J gene lost 4 bases, with 16 bases spanning the gap. Germline V CDR1 and CDR2: MGHDK, SYGVNS. This CDR3 reads CASSGGAGGPTGELFF. The CDR3 nucleotides are TGTGCCAGCAGTGGCGGCGCAGGGGGGCCCACCGGGGAGCTGTTTTTT.

The chain has TRBV7-2 and TRBJ2-7; the match to TRBD2 covers 9 bases. The CDR3 extends over 15 amino acids. The ends lost 5 bases at V and 7 bases at J; junction bases unmatched: 12. The V gene's germline CDR1 is SGHTA and CDR2 FQGNSA. The CDR3 spells CASSRSGRGVGEQYF. The CDR3 coding sequence is TGTGCCAGCAGCCGTAGCGGGAGAGGGGTTGGTGAGCAGTACTTC.

The V call is TRBV5-1, the J call TRBJ2-7; TRBD1 agrees at 9 bases. The CDR3 is made up of 13 amino acids. CDR1 SGHRS and CDR2 YFSETQ come from the germline V gene. The junction had 1 base not matched to a gene; V was cut back by 1 base and J by 5 bases. The CDR3 spells CASSLTGGHEQYF. The CDR3 DNA sequence: TGCGCCAGCAGCTTGACAGGGGGCCACGAGCAGTACTTC.

The chain employs TRBV5-4 and TRBJ1-1, with a possible D match to TRBD1 (5 bases). V was pared by 5 bases and J by 0 bases, with 8 bases between. This CDR3 comprises 13 residues. CDR1 and CDR2 (germline): SGHNT, YYREEE (reference sequence). The CDR3 region is CASSAGLNTEAFF. DNA for the CDR3: TGTGCCAGCAGTGCAGGGCTGAACACTGAAGCTTTCTTT.

The gene calls are TRBV7-3 and TRBJ2-1, with no clear D. This CDR3 has 14 amino acids. Germline V gene sequence: CDR1 SGHTA, CDR2 FQGTGA. Between the trimmed V and J ends, which lost 3 bases and 2 bases, there was a span of 8 bases. The CDR3 spells CASSLGFTYNEQFF. CDR3 nucleotide sequence: TGTGCCAGCAGCTTGGGCTTTACCTACAATGAGCAGTTCTTC.

The chain has TRBV11-3 and TRBJ2-1, with TRBD2 identical over 12 bases. Per germline, CDR1 SGHNT and CDR2 YENEEA. V lost 5 bases to trimming and J lost 8 bases; unmatched junction nucleotides: 7. The CDR3 spans 15 residues. This CDR3 reads CASSRTSGTKDEQFF. DNA of the CDR3: TGTGCCAGCAGCCGGACTAGCGGGACGAAGGATGAGCAGTTCTTC.